This T cell receptor (beta chain) was identified during a study of CD8+ T cells in alopecia areata. The CDR3 spans 13 residues. Per the germline V gene, CDR1 is SGHDT and CDR2 is YYEEEE. Sample treatment: oral pan-JAK inhibitor, 5-10 mg twice daily. Reverse transcribed after extraction, RNA yielded cDNA as the sequencing template. The table came from immunoSEQ multiplex PCR; TCRdb's copy has only in-frame clones and leaves some out. The sample lists roughly 200,000 clones, roughly 50% occurring once. The chain recombines TRBV5-6 with TRBJ2-5; TRBD2 is a possible D gene (6 bases). The J call may be in error: the DNA end matches TRBJ2-7 better. This TCR was recovered from a human donor with alopecia areata. The source was CD8+ T cells sorted from blood, collected at week 24, from a patient treated with tofacitinib. The DNA for the CDR3 is TGTGCCAGCAGTTGGGGGGATTCCTACGAGCAGTACTTC. Protein product: CASSWGDSYEQYF.